The present entry profiles one TCR beta chain with its context. This entry comes from a study of blood T cell repertoires in COVID-19. Study in general: In each case, the material was cDNA or gDNA derived from T cells, B-cell-depleted T cells, or PBMCs.

Libraries were prepared by immunoSEQ multiplex PCR; TCRdb keeps only in-frame clonotypes and omits some of them. The table shows around 360,000 clones, with more than 70% occurring only once. This CDR3 is built from 15 residues. With V trimmed by 4 bases and J by 2 bases, 5 bases remained unmatched. Germline V gene lookup returns CDR1 SGHRS and CDR2 YFSETQ. The chain carries TRBV5-1 and TRBJ2-2, with 7 bases identical to TRBD2. The sequence came from a woman in her thirties with COVID-19, enrolled during active disease. The material sequenced was peripheral blood. The CDR3 DNA follows: TGCGCCAGCAGCCCCTCTAGCGGCAACACCGGGGAGCTGTTTTTT. Encoded protein: CASSPSSGNTGELFF.